A few counts support the clone carrying this T cell receptor beta chain. The antigen is unknown. Germline trimming cut 6 bases from V and 3 bases from J; bases unmatched to any gene: 13. The CDR3 spans 16 residues. The data derive from a study of beta chain features in type 1 diabetes. Study results and caveats: Over-representation of high TCR-expressing cells was a possible consequence of cDNA sequencing.

Expressed TCRB transcripts were sequenced after all isolated RNA was converted to cDNA. Sequencing used immunoSEQ multiplex PCR; TCRdb keeps in-frame clones, though not all of them. The sample contains under 150,000 clones, 6.9% of which appear only once. Sequenced input: central memory CD4+ T cells from blood. This TCR was recovered from a woman in her 30s in good health. The V call is TRBV23-1, the J call TRBJ2-7; 8 bases are a match to TRBD1. TRBV23-1 is sorted into the ORF group, with uncertain function. The CDR3 DNA sequence: TGCGCCAGCAGCCAAGGAGTTTACAGGGGGGACTACGAGCAGTACTTC. Its translation: CASSQGVYRGDYEQYF.